The sequence of this T cell receptor (beta chain) was determined in a study of response to subunit inactivated influenza vaccine. TCRdb fed the RT-PCR reads into MiXCR, producing one record per CDR3 protein. The sample records roughly 520,000 distinct CDR3 sequences, roughly 23% being singletons. This CDR3 comprises 13 residues. J was trimmed by 4 bases and V by 6 bases; bases with no gene match: 6. In germline, CDR1 is SQVTM, CDR2 ANQGSEA. There are a few counts of this clonotype. The antigen remains unidentified. Whole-study results and caveats: Researchers suggested that each seasonal influenza vaccination recruits few new T cells.

Sequenced here: CD4+ T cells sorted from PBMCs, sampled 4 to 6 days after vaccination. The chain combines TRBV29-1 with TRBJ2-1; 7 positions agree with TRBD1. This receptor was taken from a man aged 50-59 years who received an inactivated influenza vaccine. The chain's CDR3 is CSVLRDRYNEQFF. The CDR3 DNA follows: TGCAGCGTACTCCGGGACAGATACAATGAGCAGTTCTTC.